This T cell receptor beta chain was captured in a study of cytomegalovirus exposure and HLA in healthy donors. Findings and caveats of the study: Productive status was seen about 90% or about 30% of the time for most TCR beta V segments in an earlier analysis.

The PCR had 60 Vbeta and 13 Jbeta primers. Assay used: immunoSEQ multiplex PCR; TCRdb lists only in-frame clones, some missing. The sample yields some 150,000 clones, over 80% seen once. This clone appeared a few times. Its antigen is unidentified. V was pared by 3 bases and J by 6 bases, with 8 bases between. CDR3 length: 13 amino acids. Per the germline V gene, CDR1 is WNHNN and CDR2 is SYGVQD (reference sequence). The TCR originated in a woman aged 25 to 45 in good health and CMV-seronegative. Sequenced material: PBMCs. The V gene is TRBV10-1, the J gene TRBJ1-4; D perhaps matches TRBD1 (5 bases). The CDR3 bases are TGCGCCAGCAGTGATGGGGCCGATGAAAAACTGTTTTTT. It encodes CASSDGADEKLFF.